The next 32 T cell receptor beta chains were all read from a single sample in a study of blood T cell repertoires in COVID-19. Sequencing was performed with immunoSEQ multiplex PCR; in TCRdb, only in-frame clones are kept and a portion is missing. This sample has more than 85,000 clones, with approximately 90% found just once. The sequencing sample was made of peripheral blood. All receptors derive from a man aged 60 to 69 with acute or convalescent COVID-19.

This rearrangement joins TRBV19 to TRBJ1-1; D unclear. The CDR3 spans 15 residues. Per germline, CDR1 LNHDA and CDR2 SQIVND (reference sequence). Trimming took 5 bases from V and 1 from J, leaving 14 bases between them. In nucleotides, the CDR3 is TGTGCCAGTAGTGTTGACGTGCAGGAGAACACTGAAGCTTTCTTT. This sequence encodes CASSVDVQENTEAFF.

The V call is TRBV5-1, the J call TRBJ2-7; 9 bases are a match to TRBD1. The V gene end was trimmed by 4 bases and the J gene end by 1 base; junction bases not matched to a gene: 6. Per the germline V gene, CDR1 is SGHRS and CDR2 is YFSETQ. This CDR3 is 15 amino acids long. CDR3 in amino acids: CASSDTGTGSYEQYF. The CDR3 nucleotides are TGCGCCAGCAGCGATACCGGGACAGGGTCCTACGAGCAGTACTTC.

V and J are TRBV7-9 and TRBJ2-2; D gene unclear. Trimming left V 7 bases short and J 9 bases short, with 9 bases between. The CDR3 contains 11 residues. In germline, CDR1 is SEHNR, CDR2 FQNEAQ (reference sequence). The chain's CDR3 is CASTSDWELFF. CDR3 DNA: TGTGCCAGCACCTCAGACTGGGAGCTGTTTTTT.

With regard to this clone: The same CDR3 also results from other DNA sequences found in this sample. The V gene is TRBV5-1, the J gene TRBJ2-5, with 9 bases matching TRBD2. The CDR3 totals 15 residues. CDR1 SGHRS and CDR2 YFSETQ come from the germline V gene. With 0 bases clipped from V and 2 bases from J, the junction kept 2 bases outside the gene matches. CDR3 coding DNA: TGCGCCAGCAGCTTGGGGCTAGCGGGGCAAGAGACCCAGTACTTC. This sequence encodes CASSLGLAGQETQYF.

The CDR3 spells CASSYRPGQENSPLHF. CDR3 bases: TGTGCCAGCAGTTACCGCCCGGGACAGGAGAATTCACCCCTCCACTTT. The chain employs TRBV6-6 and TRBJ1-6; the match to TRBD1 covers 8 bases. Unmatched junction bases numbered 7, after V lost 2 bases and J lost 7 bases. The CDR3 runs 16 residues. Germline V gene data show CDR1 as MNHNY and CDR2 as SVGAGI (reference sequence).

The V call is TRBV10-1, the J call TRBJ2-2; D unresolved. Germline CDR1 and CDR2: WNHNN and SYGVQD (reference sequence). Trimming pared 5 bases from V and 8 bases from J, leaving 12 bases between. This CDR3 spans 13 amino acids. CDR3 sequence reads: CASSQTGAGELFF. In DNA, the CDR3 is TGCGCCAGCAGTCAGACGGGTGCTGGGGAGCTGTTTTTT.

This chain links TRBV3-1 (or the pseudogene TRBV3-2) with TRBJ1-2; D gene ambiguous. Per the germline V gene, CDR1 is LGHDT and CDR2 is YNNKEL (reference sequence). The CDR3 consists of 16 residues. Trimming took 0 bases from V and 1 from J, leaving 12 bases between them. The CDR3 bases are TGTGCCAGCAGCCAAGATCCGGGGAGAGGTAACTATGGCTACACCTTC. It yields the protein CASSQDPGRGNYGYTF.

The CDR3 DNA is TGTGCCAGCAGAACAGGGCTACATCAGCCCCAGCATTTT. This gives the protein CASRTGLHQPQHF. The chain joins TRBV2 to TRBJ1-5, with D perhaps matching TRBD1 (6 bases). V was clipped by 6 bases and J by 5 bases, with 11 bases between them. Germline values: CDR1 SNHLY, CDR2 FYNNEI. This CDR3 comprises 13 residues.

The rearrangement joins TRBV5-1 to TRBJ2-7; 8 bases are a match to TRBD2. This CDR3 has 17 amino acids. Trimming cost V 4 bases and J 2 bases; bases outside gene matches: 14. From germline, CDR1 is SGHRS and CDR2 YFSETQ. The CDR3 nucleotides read TGCGCCAGCAGCCCCGGGGCTAGCGGGCCTCTAACCTACGAGCAGTACTTC. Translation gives CASSPGASGPLTYEQYF.

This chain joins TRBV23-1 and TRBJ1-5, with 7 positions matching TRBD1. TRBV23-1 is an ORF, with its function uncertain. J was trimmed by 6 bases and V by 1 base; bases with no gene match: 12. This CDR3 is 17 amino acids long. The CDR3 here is CASSQLWRGQLSQPQHF. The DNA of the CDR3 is TGCGCCAGCAGTCAATTGTGGAGGGGGCAATTAAGTCAGCCCCAGCATTTT.

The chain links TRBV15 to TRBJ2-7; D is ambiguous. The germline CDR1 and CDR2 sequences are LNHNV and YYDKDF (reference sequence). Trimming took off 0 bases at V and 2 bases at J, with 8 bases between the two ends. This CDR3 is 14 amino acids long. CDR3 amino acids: CATSRDRGPYEQYV. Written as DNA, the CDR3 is TGTGCCACCAGCAGAGATCGCGGTCCCTACGAGCAGTACGTC.

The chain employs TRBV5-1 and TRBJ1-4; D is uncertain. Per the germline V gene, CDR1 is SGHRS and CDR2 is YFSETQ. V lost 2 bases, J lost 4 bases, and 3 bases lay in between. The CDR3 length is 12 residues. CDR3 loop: CASSFNNEKLFF. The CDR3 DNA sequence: TGCGCCAGCAGCTTCAATAATGAAAAACTGTTTTTT. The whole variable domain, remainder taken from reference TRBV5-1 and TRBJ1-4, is KAGVTQTPRYLIKTRGQQVTLSCSPISGHRSVSWYQQTPGQGLQFLFEYFSETQRNKGNFPGRFSGRQFSNSRSEMNVSTLELGDSALYLCASSFNNEKLFFGSGTQLSVL.

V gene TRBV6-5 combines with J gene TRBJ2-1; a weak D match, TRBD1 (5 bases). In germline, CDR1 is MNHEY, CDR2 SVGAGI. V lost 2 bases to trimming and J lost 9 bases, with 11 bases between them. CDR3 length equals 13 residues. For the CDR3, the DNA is TGTGCCAGCAGTTACAGGGGAATGGGTGAGCAGTTCTTC. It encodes CASSYRGMGEQFF.

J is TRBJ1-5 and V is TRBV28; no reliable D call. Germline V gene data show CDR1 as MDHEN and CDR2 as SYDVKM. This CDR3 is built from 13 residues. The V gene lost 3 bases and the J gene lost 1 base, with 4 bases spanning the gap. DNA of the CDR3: TGTGCCAGCAGTTTCAGGAGCAATCAGCCCCAGCATTTT. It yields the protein CASSFRSNQPQHF.

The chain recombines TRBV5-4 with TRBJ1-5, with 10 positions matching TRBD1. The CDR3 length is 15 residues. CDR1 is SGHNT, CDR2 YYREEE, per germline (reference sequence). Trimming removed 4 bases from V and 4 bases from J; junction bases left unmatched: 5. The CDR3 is CASSDGTGVNQPQHF. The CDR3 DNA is TGTGCCAGCAGCGATGGGACAGGGGTAAATCAGCCCCAGCATTTT.

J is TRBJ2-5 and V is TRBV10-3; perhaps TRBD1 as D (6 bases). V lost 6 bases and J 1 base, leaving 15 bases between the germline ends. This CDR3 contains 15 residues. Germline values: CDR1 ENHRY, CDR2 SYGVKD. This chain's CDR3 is CAIRTGDGSQETQYF. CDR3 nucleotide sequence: TGTGCCATCAGGACAGGAGACGGATCCCAAGAGACCCAGTACTTC.

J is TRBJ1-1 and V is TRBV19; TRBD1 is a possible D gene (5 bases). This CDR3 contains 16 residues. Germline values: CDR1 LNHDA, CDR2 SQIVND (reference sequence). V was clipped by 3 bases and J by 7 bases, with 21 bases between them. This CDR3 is CASSIGAVRPTGEAFF. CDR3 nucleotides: TGTGCCAGTAGTATTGGGGCTGTACGACCCACTGGTGAAGCTTTCTTT.

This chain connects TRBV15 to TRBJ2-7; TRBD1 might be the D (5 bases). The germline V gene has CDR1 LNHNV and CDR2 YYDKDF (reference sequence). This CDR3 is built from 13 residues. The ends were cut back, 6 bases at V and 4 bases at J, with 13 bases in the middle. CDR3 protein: CATREVQGYEQYF. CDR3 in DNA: TGTGCCACCAGAGAAGTGCAGGGTTACGAGCAGTACTTC.

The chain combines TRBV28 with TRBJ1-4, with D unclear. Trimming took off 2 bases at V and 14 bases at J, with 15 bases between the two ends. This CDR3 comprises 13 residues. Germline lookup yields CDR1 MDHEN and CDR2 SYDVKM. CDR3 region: CASSLAPLGGLFF. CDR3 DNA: TGTGCCAGCAGTTTAGCCCCACTAGGAGGGCTGTTTTTT.

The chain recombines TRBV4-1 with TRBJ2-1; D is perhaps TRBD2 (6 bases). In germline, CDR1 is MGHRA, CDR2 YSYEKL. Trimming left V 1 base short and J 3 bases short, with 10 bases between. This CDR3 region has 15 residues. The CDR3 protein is CASSQAGGFYNEQFF. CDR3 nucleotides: TGCGCCAGCAGCCAAGCAGGAGGGTTCTACAATGAGCAGTTCTTC.

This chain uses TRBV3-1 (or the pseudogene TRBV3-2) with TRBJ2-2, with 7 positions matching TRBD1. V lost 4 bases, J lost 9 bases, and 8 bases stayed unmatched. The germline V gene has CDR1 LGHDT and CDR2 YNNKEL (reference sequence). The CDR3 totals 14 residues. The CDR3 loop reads CASSPFDRVRELFF. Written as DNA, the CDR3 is TGTGCCAGCAGCCCATTCGACAGGGTCCGGGAGCTGTTTTTT.

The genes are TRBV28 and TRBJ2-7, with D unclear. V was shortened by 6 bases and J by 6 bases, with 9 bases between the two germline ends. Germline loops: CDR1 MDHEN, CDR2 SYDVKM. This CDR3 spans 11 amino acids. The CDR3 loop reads CASRSTSEQYF. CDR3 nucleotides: TGTGCCAGCAGGTCGACTTCCGAGCAGTACTTC.

The CDR3 loop is CASSPRASGISYEQYF. The DNA of the CDR3 is TGTGCCAGCAGTCCTCGGGCTAGCGGGATCTCCTACGAGCAGTACTTC. The chain employs TRBV28 and TRBJ2-7; 9 nucleotides agree with TRBD2. This CDR3 is built from 16 residues. Germline V gene sequence: CDR1 MDHEN, CDR2 SYDVKM. The V segment lost 5 bases and the J segment 0 bases; nucleotides outside the gene matches: 8.

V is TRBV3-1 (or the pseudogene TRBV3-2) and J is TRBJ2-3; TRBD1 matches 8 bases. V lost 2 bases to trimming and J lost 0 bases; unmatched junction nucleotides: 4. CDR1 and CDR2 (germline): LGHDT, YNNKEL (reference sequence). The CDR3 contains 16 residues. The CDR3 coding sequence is TGTGCCAGCAGCCAAACAGGGGGTATTAGCACAGATACGCAGTATTTT. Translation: CASSQTGGISTDTQYF.

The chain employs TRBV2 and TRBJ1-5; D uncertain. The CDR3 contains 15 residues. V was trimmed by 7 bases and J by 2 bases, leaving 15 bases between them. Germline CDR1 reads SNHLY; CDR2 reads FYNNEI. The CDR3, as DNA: TGTGCCAGCATCCTATCGCTTGGTCGCAATCAGCCCCAGCATTTT. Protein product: CASILSLGRNQPQHF.

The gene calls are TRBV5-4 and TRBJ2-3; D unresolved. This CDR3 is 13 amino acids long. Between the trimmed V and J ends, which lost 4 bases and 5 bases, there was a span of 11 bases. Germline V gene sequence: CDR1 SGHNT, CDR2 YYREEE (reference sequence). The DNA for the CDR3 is TGTGCCAGCAGCCCACAGCACGGAGATACGCAGTATTTT. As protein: CASSPQHGDTQYF.

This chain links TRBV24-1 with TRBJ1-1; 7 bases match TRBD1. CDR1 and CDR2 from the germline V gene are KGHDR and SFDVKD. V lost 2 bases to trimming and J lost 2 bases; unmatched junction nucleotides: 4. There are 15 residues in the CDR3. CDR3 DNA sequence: TGTGCCACCAGTGATTCCGGGACAGCTAACACTGAAGCTTTCTTT. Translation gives CATSDSGTANTEAFF.

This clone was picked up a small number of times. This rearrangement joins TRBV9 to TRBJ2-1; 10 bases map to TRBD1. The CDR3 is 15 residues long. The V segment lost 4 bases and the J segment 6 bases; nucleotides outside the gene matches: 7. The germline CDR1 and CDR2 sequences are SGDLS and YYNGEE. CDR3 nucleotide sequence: TGTGCCAGCAGCACGACCGGGACAGGGGTCAATGAGCAGTTCTTC. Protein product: CASSTTGTGVNEQFF.

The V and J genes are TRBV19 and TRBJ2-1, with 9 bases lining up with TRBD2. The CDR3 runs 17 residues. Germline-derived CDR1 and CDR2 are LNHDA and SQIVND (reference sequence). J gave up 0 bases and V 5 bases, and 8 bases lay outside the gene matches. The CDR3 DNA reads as TGTGCCAGTAGTCATACTAGCGGGCGGAGCTCCTACAATGAGCAGTTCTTC. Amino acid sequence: CASSHTSGRSSYNEQFF.

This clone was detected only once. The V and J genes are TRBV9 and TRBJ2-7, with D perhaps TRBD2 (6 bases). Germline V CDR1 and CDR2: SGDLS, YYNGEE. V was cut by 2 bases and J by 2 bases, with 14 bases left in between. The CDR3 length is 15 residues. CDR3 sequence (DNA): TGTGCCAGCAGCGTGGGCGGGACTCGTGCCTACGAGCAGTACTTC. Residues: CASSVGGTRAYEQYF. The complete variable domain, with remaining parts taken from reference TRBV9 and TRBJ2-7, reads DSGVTQTPKHLITATGQRVTLRCSPRSGDLSVYWYQQSLDQGLQFLIQYYNGEERAKGNILERFSAQQFPDLHSELNLSSLELGDSALYFCASSVGGTRAYEQYFGPGTRLTVT.

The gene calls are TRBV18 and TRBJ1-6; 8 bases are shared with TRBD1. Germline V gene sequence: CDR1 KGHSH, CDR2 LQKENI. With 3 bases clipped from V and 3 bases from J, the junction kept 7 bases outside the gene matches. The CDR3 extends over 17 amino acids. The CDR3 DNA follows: TGTGCCAGCTCACCGGACAGGGAAGGGTTCTATAATTCACCCCTCCACTTT. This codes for CASSPDREGFYNSPLHF. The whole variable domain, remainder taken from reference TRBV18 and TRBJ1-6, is NAGVMQNPRHLVRRRGQEARLRCSPMKGHSHVYWYRQLPEEGLKFMVYLQKENIIDESGMPKERFSAEFPKEGPSILRIQQVVRGDSAAYFCASSPDREGFYNSPLHFGNGTRLTVT.

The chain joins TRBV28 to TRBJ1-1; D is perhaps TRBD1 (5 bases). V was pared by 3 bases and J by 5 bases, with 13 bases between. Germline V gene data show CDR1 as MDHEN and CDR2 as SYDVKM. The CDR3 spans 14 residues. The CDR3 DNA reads TGTGCCAGCAGTTTGGGCAGGGTGGGGACTGAAGCTTTCTTT. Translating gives CASSLGRVGTEAFF.